The 23 T cell receptor beta chains below were found in one sample sequenced in a study of blood T cell repertoires in COVID-19 (dated by TCRdb to 2020 to 2021). Libraries came from the immunoSEQ multiplex PCR assay. In its TCRdb copy, this immuneACCESS table keeps in-frame sequences only and misses some clones. Where compared with another copy, unresolved V genes explain less than half of these, and the others have no known cause. The table for this sample lists about 87,000 clones; roughly 89% of them were counted only once. Clones ranked in the top ten supply 5% to 6.5% of the sample. Source material: peripheral blood. The receptor set was obtained from a woman of 80 years or more with active COVID-19.

The chain uses TRBV10-3 and TRBJ2-7; the D gene is possibly TRBD1 (6 bases). CDR1 ENHRY and CDR2 SYGVKD come from the germline V gene. The CDR3 runs to 11 residues. Trimming shortened V by 3 bases and J by 6 bases, and 6 bases separated the two germline ends. CDR3 in DNA: TGTGCCATCAGTGACAGGGGCGAGCAGTACTTC. Its protein is CAISDRGEQYF.

This chain links TRBV7-2 with TRBJ1-3; D not resolved. From germline, CDR1 is SGHTA and CDR2 FQGNSA. This CDR3 spans 15 amino acids. V lost 1 base and J lost 2, with 9 bases in between. The CDR3, as DNA: TGTGCCAGCAGCTTAGAGATCCGGGCTGGAAACACCATATATTTT. Translated, it gives CASSLEIRAGNTIYF.

The chain links TRBV7-2 to TRBJ2-5; 9 bases line up with TRBD1. Per germline, CDR1 SGHTA and CDR2 FQGNSA. CDR3 size: 16 residues. The V and J ends lost 5 bases and 5 bases, in that order; junction bases with no gene match: 12. CDR3 nucleotide sequence: TGTGCCAGCAGCCCAAATAATGGACAGGGGTGGGAGACCCAGTACTTC. Its protein product is CASSPNNGQGWETQYF. Drawing the rest from reference TRBV7-2 and TRBJ2-5, the complete variable domain is GAGVSQSPSNKVTEKGKDVELRCDPISGHTALYWYRQSLGQGLEFLIYFQGNSAPDKSGLPSDRFSAERTGGSVSTLTIQRTQQEDSAVYLCASSPNNGQGWETQYFGPGTRLLVL.

The chain employs TRBV3-1 (or the pseudogene TRBV3-2) and TRBJ2-7; TRBD1 matches at 10 bases. The germline CDR1 and CDR2 sequences are LGHDT and YNNKEL (reference sequence). Losses at the gene ends were 7 bases for V and 7 bases for J; bases not matched to a gene: 7. This CDR3 is 13 amino acids long. CDR3: CASNRQGAREQYF. The CDR3 coding sequence is TGTGCCAGCAATCGACAGGGGGCGAGGGAGCAGTACTTC.

This clone was counted between two and nine times. The CDR3 DNA is TGTGCCAGCAGCTTGGGGGAGTGGAGCACTGAAGCTTTCTTT. It yields the protein CASSLGEWSTEAFF. The rearrangement uses TRBV5-6 and TRBJ1-1; D gene unclear. Germline CDR1 and CDR2: SGHDT and YYEEEE. V was trimmed by 0 bases and J by 4 bases, leaving 10 bases between them. The CDR3 runs 14 residues.

The chain has TRBV7-9 and TRBJ2-6; TRBD2 agrees at 13 bases. The V segment lost 5 bases and the J segment 2 bases; nucleotides outside the gene matches: 3. The V gene's germline CDR1 is SEHNR and CDR2 FQNEAQ (reference sequence). The CDR3 has 17 amino acids. CDR3 nucleotide sequence: TGTGCCAGCAGCCACGGACTAGCGGGAGCTGGGGCCAACGTCCTGACTTTC. As protein: CASSHGLAGAGANVLTF.

V and J are TRBV27 and TRBJ2-7; D is unclear. The CDR3 runs 15 residues. Between the trimmed V and J ends, which lost 4 bases and 2 bases, there was a span of 15 bases. Per the germline V gene, CDR1 is MNHEY and CDR2 is SMNVEV (reference sequence). The CDR3 region has the DNA TGTGCCAGCAGTTCAGGATCATTTAGAGCCTACGAGCAGTACTTC. Translated: CASSSGSFRAYEQYF.

The V call is TRBV19, the J call TRBJ2-2; D is possibly TRBD1 (6 bases). There are 13 residues in the CDR3. CDR1 and CDR2 (germline): LNHDA, SQIVND (reference sequence). V was clipped by 4 bases and J by 5 bases, with 8 bases between them. CDR3 nucleotide sequence: TGTGCCAGTAGTAGGACAGATACCGGGGAGCTGTTTTTT. It yields the protein CASSRTDTGELFF.

The chain combines TRBV6-5 with TRBJ2-1; 7 bases are shared with TRBD1. This CDR3 is 13 amino acids long. Germline trimming cut 4 bases from V and 8 bases from J; bases unmatched to any gene: 5. Germline V gives CDR1 MNHEY, CDR2 SVGAGI. CDR3 loop: CASSLTGLHEQFF. Here the CDR3 DNA reads TGTGCCAGCAGTTTGACAGGGCTGCATGAGCAGTTCTTC.

The rearrangement links TRBV6-4 to TRBJ1-2, with unresolved D. The V gene lost 5 bases and the J gene lost 0 bases, with 7 bases spanning the gap. The CDR3 totals 13 residues. Germline loops: CDR1 MRHNA, CDR2 SNTAGT. The CDR3, as DNA: TGTGCCAGCAGTAACAGAGCTAACTATGGCTACACCTTC. Residues: CASSNRANYGYTF.

The chain carries TRBV19 and TRBJ2-3, with 7 positions matching TRBD1. Germline V gene lookup returns CDR1 LNHDA and CDR2 SQIVND (reference sequence). The CDR3 loop spans 15 amino acids. The junction had 9 bases not matched to a gene; V was cut back by 7 bases and J by 2 bases. In nucleotides, the CDR3 is TGTGCCAGTACCTTAAAGGGACAGCTCACAGATACGCAGTATTTT. Amino acid sequence: CASTLKGQLTDTQYF.

The genes are TRBV7-2 and TRBJ2-6, with unresolved D. V dropped 4 bases and J dropped 0 bases, with 7 bases sitting between them. Germline V CDR1 and CDR2: SGHTA, FQGNSA. The CDR3 has 15 amino acids. CDR3 nucleotides: TGTGCCAGCAGCTCCCGAGTCTCTGGGGCCAACGTCCTGACTTTC. Its translation: CASSSRVSGANVLTF.

The chain employs TRBV4-2 and TRBJ2-1; TRBD2 is a possible D gene (6 bases). CDR1 is LGHNA, CDR2 YNFKEQ, per germline. V lost 2 bases, J lost 7 bases, and 21 bases lay in between. The CDR3 runs 17 residues. The CDR3, as DNA: TGTGCCAGCAGCCAACAACCTGGAGGGTTCGGGTTGAATGAGCAGTTCTTC. It is translated as CASSQQPGGFGLNEQFF.

The chain recombines TRBV28 with TRBJ1-5; no reliable D call. The CDR3 extends over 13 amino acids. Trimming cost V 7 bases and J 5 bases, with 12 bases left between them. The germline V gene has CDR1 MDHEN and CDR2 SYDVKM. CDR3 nucleotide sequence: TGTGCCAGCAATAGCCCGATTGATCAGCCCCAGCATTTT. Translating gives CASNSPIDQPQHF.

The CDR3 protein is CASSLGRGWADTQYF. The CDR3 DNA is TGTGCCAGCAGTTTAGGCAGGGGGTGGGCAGATACGCAGTATTTT. The rearrangement links TRBV28 to TRBJ2-3, with 7 positions matching TRBD1. The CDR3 is 15 residues long. V lost 2 bases, J lost 4 bases, and 6 bases stayed unmatched. Per germline, CDR1 MDHEN and CDR2 SYDVKM.

This clone appeared a single time. The chain uses TRBV18 and TRBJ2-7, with 10 bases aligning to TRBD1. The germline gives CDR1 KGHSH, CDR2 LQKENI. This CDR3 contains 20 residues. V gave up 5 bases and J gave up 4 bases; unmatched junction bases: 23. The CDR3: CASSTSGTGETRTNLYEQYF. The CDR3 DNA reads as TGTGCCAGCTCAACCTCCGGGACAGGGGAAACTAGGACCAACCTATACGAGCAGTACTTC.

The genes are TRBV7-6 and TRBJ2-7; D is uncertain. Trimming pared 6 bases from V and 4 bases from J, leaving 10 bases between. CDR1 SGHVS and CDR2 FNYEAQ come from the germline V gene. The CDR3 is made up of 12 amino acids. The CDR3 nucleotides read TGTGCCAGCAGTTCGTACTCTTACGAGCAGTACTTC. It specifies CASSSYSYEQYF.

The chain couples TRBV7-8 to TRBJ2-7; 9 nucleotides agree with TRBD1. Germline assignment: CDR1 SGHVS and CDR2 FQNEAQ. This CDR3 is built from 15 residues. V lost 5 bases and J lost 7; bases outside the gene matches: 12. The CDR3 DNA is TGTGCCAGCAGCAACCGGGACAGGGAGAGTTGGGAGCAGTACTTC. This sequence encodes CASSNRDRESWEQYF.

The chain links TRBV6-6 to TRBJ1-5; TRBD1 might be the D (5 bases). The germline V gene has CDR1 MNHNY and CDR2 SVGAGI (reference sequence). Trimming took off 4 bases at V and 1 base at J, with 8 bases between the two ends. The CDR3 runs 14 residues. CDR3 region: CASSLGASNQPQHF. The CDR3 DNA sequence: TGTGCCAGCAGTTTAGGGGCGAGCAATCAGCCCCAGCATTTT.

The V gene is TRBV10-3, the J gene TRBJ2-5; D is undetermined. Trimming removed 4 bases at V and 5 bases at J, with 8 bases between. Germline V gene lookup returns CDR1 ENHRY and CDR2 SYGVKD. The CDR3 extends over 12 amino acids. The CDR3 spells CAISAQWETQYF. The CDR3 DNA sequence: TGTGCCATCAGTGCACAGTGGGAGACCCAGTACTTC.

CDR3 sequence reads: CASSLQRGAYEQYF. The CDR3 nucleotides read TGTGCCAGCTCTCTCCAGCGGGGGGCTTACGAGCAGTACTTC. The chain employs TRBV18 and TRBJ2-7, with 9 bases identical to TRBD2. Germline V lookup: CDR1 KGHSH, CDR2 LQKENI. The CDR3 has 14 residues. The V gene end was trimmed by 6 bases and the J gene end by 4 bases; junction bases not matched to a gene: 7.

The V gene is TRBV3-1 (or the pseudogene TRBV3-2), the J gene TRBJ2-7; D is unclear. The germline V gene has CDR1 LGHDT and CDR2 YNNKEL (reference sequence). The CDR3 totals 14 residues. V was shortened by 4 bases and J by 2 bases, with 12 bases between the two germline ends. Here the CDR3 DNA reads TGTGCCAGCAGCCTGGGCTCTCCGGCCTACGAGCAGTACTTC. This translates into CASSLGSPAYEQYF.

The V gene is TRBV27, the J gene TRBJ1-3; D not resolved. V lost 2 bases and J lost 4, with 6 bases in between. CDR1 is MNHEY and CDR2 is SMNVEV in the germline V gene (reference sequence). The CDR3 sequence is 13 residues long. The CDR3 region is CASSLGQGNTIYF. CDR3 nucleotide sequence: TGTGCCAGCAGTTTAGGGCAAGGAAACACCATATATTTT.